The 22 T cell receptor beta chains given below trace back to one sample, sequenced in a study of human T cells and chemical hapten exposure. TCRdb re-derived calls from the RACE reads in MiXCR, one entry per CDR3 protein. The sample lists 300,000 to 400,000 distinct CDR3 sequences, approximately 5% occurring once. Described time point: pre-sensitization, week 0. The treatment denotes: therapeutic diphenylcyclopropenone sensitization with weekly scalp DPC. The material sequenced was whole blood, taken in connection with sensitization to the hapten diphenylcyclopropenone (DPC). The receptor source for this set is a woman aged 45 to 65 with alopecia areata. Some clones in this sample may be carry-over from other donors' samples.

This clonotype has just a few counts. The chain joins TRBV9 to TRBJ2-3; TRBD2 might be the D (5 bases). This CDR3 comprises 15 residues. V lost 4 bases and J 4 bases, leaving 16 bases between the germline ends. Germline V gene sequence: CDR1 SGDLS, CDR2 YYNGEE. CDR3 bases: TGTGCCAGCAGCCCGGGTCTGGGAGCGGCAGATACGCAGTATTTT. Amino acid sequence: CASSPGLGAADTQYF.

This clonotype was observed at least ten times. The chain carries TRBV9 and TRBJ1-6; D unclear. The germline gives CDR1 SGDLS, CDR2 YYNGEE. CDR3 length equals 16 residues. V was trimmed by 0 bases and J by 6 bases, leaving 13 bases between them. The CDR3: CASSVEASTFNSPLHF. The CDR3, as DNA: TGTGCCAGCAGCGTAGAGGCGAGTACTTTTAATTCACCCCTCCACTTT.

Concerning this clonotype: A single base separates this from a much larger clone, so it may be a read error. V usage is TRBV7-8 and J usage is TRBJ2-2; no definite D call. CDR1 is SGHVS and CDR2 is FQNEAQ in the germline V gene. The CDR3 runs 11 residues. CDR3: CASTATVELFF. As DNA, the CDR3 is TGTGCCAGCACTGCCACCGTGGAGCTGTTTTTT.

The chain employs TRBV11-2 and TRBJ2-5, with 8 bases fitting TRBD1. The ends lost 3 bases at V and 5 bases at J; junction bases unmatched: 8. The CDR3 sequence is 15 residues long. In germline, CDR1 is SGHAT, CDR2 FQNNGV. The CDR3 DNA follows: TGTGCCAGCAGCTTGGGGACAGGCGGCTGGGAGACCCAGTACTTC. As protein: CASSLGTGGWETQYF.

This clonotype has ten or more counts. The rearrangement uses TRBV12-3 or TRBV12-4 and TRBJ1-1, with TRBD1 matching 7 bases. This CDR3 region has 14 residues. Trimming cost V 6 bases and J 4 bases; bases outside gene matches: 8. CDR3 DNA sequence: TGTGCCAGCAGGCGAGGGGGCGCGGGCACTGAAGCTTTCTTT. Residues: CASRRGGAGTEAFF.

The sample holds a few counts of this clonotype. The gene calls are TRBV2 and TRBJ1-1; D is ambiguous. Germline V gene data show CDR1 as SNHLY and CDR2 as FYNNEI. This CDR3 is 12 amino acids long. V was trimmed by 9 bases and J by 4 bases, leaving 12 bases between them. The CDR3 DNA reads as TGTGCCAGTGGACTGGGGTCCACTGAAGCTTTCTTT. It is translated as CASGLGSTEAFF.

In this sample, this clonotype turned up a few times. The rearrangement uses TRBV6-5 and TRBJ1-6, with 10 bases fitting TRBD1. The CDR3 has 15 residues. The germline V gene has CDR1 MNHEY and CDR2 SVGAGI. Losses at the gene ends were 4 bases for V and 7 bases for J; bases not matched to a gene: 4. The CDR3 nucleotides read TGTGCCAGCAGTTGGGAGACAGGGGGCAATTCACCCCTCCACTTT. Its protein is CASSWETGGNSPLHF.

The sample holds many counts of this clonotype. The rearrangement uses TRBV28 and TRBJ1-1; tentative D call: TRBD1 (6 bases). Between the trimmed V and J ends, which lost 2 bases and 0 bases, there was a span of 25 bases. CDR3 size: 20 residues. The germline V gene encodes CDR1 MDHEN and CDR2 SYDVKM. The CDR3, as DNA: TGTGCCAGCAGTTTAAGGGGGGTAATAAGGGCTACCTGGATGAACACTGAAGCTTTCTTT. It encodes CASSLRGVIRATWMNTEAFF.

In its sample, this clonotype was seen many times. The gene calls are TRBV5-1 and TRBJ1-1, with unresolved D. CDR1 is SGHRS and CDR2 is YFSETQ in the germline V gene. V was clipped by 0 bases and J by 0 bases, with 12 bases between them. CDR3 size: 16 residues. CDR3 in DNA: TGCGCCAGCAGCTTGGCCGGAGCAGCTATGAACACTGAAGCTTTCTTT. This translates into CASSLAGAAMNTEAFF.

This clonotype came up many times. The J gene is TRBJ1-2, the V gene TRBV12-3 or TRBV12-4; no clear D gene. The CDR3 runs to 14 residues. Trimming took off 6 bases at V and 2 bases at J, with 13 bases between the two ends. CDR3 bases: TGTGCCAGCAGACAACCGGGCGGGAACTATGGCTACACCTTC. As protein: CASRQPGGNYGYTF.

The chain couples TRBV12-3 or TRBV12-4 to TRBJ2-5; TRBD2 aligns across 7 bases. The CDR3 has 15 amino acids. V lost 3 bases to trimming and J lost 4 bases; unmatched junction nucleotides: 8. In nucleotides, the CDR3 is TGTGCCAGCAGTTTCGACGGTCGGGAGGTAGAGACCCAGTACTTC. Translating it yields CASSFDGREVETQYF.

This clonotype was recorded many times. Here the CDR3 reads CAISVRQGAADTQYF. CDR3 DNA sequence: TGTGCCATCAGTGTCAGGCAGGGGGCCGCAGATACGCAGTATTTT. V usage is TRBV10-3 and J usage is TRBJ2-3, with 8 nucleotides matching TRBD1. From germline, CDR1 is ENHRY and CDR2 SYGVKD. Trimming at V came to 4 bases and at J to 4 bases, leaving 7 bases not matched to a gene. The CDR3 spans 15 residues.

This clonotype has a handful of counts. The chain links TRBV5-1 to TRBJ1-4; D call uncertain. CDR3 size: 12 residues. Trimming took off 3 bases at V and 7 bases at J, with 7 bases between the two ends. Per germline, CDR1 SGHRS and CDR2 YFSETQ. CDR3 sequence (DNA): TGCGCCAGCAGCTCCGACCCTGAAAAACTGTTTTTT. It codes for CASSSDPEKLFF.

This clonotype was counted at least ten times. This chain links TRBV20-1 with TRBJ2-3; no reliable D call. Germline CDR1 and CDR2: DFQATT and SNEGSKA (reference sequence). V shed 0 bases and J shed 0 bases, with 13 bases lying between them. This CDR3 is 16 amino acids long. CDR3 in DNA: TGCAGTGCTAGAGATAGAGGTCATTCTAGCACAGATACGCAGTATTTT. This codes for CSARDRGHSSTDTQYF.

This clonotype was counted between two and nine times. The chain recombines TRBV29-1 with TRBJ1-2; TRBD1 matches at 7 bases. This CDR3 comprises 14 residues. Per the germline V gene, CDR1 is SQVTM and CDR2 is ANQGSEA. Trimming cost V 3 bases and J 1 base; bases outside gene matches: 5. The CDR3 nucleotides read TGCAGCGTTGAGGGCCGGGACAGTAACTATGGCTACACCTTC. Its protein is CSVEGRDSNYGYTF.

The rearrangement uses TRBV7-9 and TRBJ1-4; D may be TRBD1 (5 bases). From germline, CDR1 is SEHNR and CDR2 FQNEAQ (reference sequence). The V end was cut by 6 bases, the J end by 7 bases, with 24 bases between. The CDR3 is 17 residues long. DNA of the CDR3: TGTGCCAGCAGTCCAGTCGGGCGGAGGGGCAGGAGTGAAAAACTGTTTTTT. This sequence encodes CASSPVGRRGRSEKLFF.

The CDR3 loop reads CSALKREGRYEQFF. The CDR3 bases are TGCAGTGCATTAAAGCGGGAGGGCCGCTATGAGCAGTTCTTC. V and J are TRBV20-1 and TRBJ2-1; 10 bases align to TRBD2. Germline values: CDR1 DFQATT, CDR2 SNEGSKA (reference sequence). After removal of 6 bases from V and 8 bases from J, the junction contained 10 bases not matched to a gene. There are 14 residues in the CDR3.

This clonotype was seen repeatedly, ten times or more. The chain employs TRBV12-3 or TRBV12-4 and TRBJ1-1; D is unclear. The CDR3 spans 15 residues. V lost 6 bases and J 5 bases, leaving 19 bases between the germline ends. The CDR3 reads CASSPLGKRETEAFF. DNA of the CDR3: TGTGCCAGCAGCCCTCTGGGGAAAAGGGAGACTGAAGCTTTCTTT.

The chain carries TRBV7-3 and TRBJ2-3; tentatively, D is TRBD1 or TRBD2 (6 bases each). Germline loops: CDR1 SGHTA, CDR2 FQGTGA. The ends were cut back, 2 bases at V and 2 bases at J, with 17 bases in the middle. This CDR3 is 17 amino acids long. CDR3 residues: CASSLGSGAPHTDTQYF. CDR3 nucleotides: TGTGCCAGCAGCTTAGGATCGGGGGCGCCCCACACAGATACGCAGTATTTT.

This clonotype showed up just a few times. The V call is TRBV12-3 or TRBV12-4, the J call TRBJ1-1; D remains unclear. Trimming took off 3 bases at V and 10 bases at J, with 9 bases between the two ends. This CDR3 spans 11 amino acids. CDR3 protein: CASSFDMLAFF. The CDR3 DNA follows: TGTGCCAGCAGTTTTGACATGCTAGCTTTCTTT.

This clonotype was observed many times. The chain joins TRBV20-1 to TRBJ2-3, with 10 bases fitting TRBD2. This CDR3 spans 14 amino acids. The V gene's germline CDR1 is DFQATT and CDR2 SNEGSKA (reference sequence). V was pared by 4 bases and J by 2 bases, with 3 bases of the junction left unmatched. The CDR3 loop is CSAKRGGPTDTQYF. As DNA, the CDR3 is TGCAGTGCTAAGCGGGGGGGCCCCACAGATACGCAGTATTTT.

This clonotype was found a few times. The chain recombines TRBV2 with TRBJ1-4; D might be TRBD1 (5 bases). V lost 0 bases, J lost 7 bases, and 12 bases lay in between. The CDR3 extends over 15 amino acids. The germline V gene has CDR1 SNHLY and CDR2 FYNNEI. As DNA, the CDR3 is TGTGCCAGCAGTGAAGCTGAGGGGAGGGGTGAAAAACTGTTTTTT. The encoded protein is CASSEAEGRGEKLFF.